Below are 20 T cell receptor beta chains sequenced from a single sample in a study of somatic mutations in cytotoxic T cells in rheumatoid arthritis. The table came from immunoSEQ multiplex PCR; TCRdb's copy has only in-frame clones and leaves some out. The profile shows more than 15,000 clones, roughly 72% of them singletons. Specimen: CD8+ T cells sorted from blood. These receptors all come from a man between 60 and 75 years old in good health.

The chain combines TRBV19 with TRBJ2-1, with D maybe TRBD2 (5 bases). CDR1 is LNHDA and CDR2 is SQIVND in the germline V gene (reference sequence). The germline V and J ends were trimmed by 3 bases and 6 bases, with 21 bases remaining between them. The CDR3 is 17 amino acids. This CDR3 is CASSIPLTSIGINEQFF. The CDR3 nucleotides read TGTGCCAGTAGTATTCCCCTTACTAGTATCGGGATCAATGAGCAGTTCTTC.

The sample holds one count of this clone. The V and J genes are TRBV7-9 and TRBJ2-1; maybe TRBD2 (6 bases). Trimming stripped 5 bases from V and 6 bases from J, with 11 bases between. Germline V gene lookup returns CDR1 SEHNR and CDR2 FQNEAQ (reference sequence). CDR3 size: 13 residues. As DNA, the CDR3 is TGTGCCAGCAGCGTACCTAGCGCCAATGAGCAGTTCTTC. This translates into CASSVPSANEQFF.

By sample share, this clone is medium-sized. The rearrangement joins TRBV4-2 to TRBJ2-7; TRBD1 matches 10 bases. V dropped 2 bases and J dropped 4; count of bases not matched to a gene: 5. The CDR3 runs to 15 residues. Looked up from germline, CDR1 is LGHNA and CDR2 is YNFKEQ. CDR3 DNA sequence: TGTGCCAGCAGCCAACTTGGGACAGGGGAGTACGAGCAGTACTTC. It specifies CASSQLGTGEYEQYF.

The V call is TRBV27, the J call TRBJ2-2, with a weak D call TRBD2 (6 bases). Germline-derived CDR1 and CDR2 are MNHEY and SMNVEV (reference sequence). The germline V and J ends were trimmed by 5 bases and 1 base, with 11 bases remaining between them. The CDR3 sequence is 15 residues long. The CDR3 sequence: CASSLGTLNTGELFF. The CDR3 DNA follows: TGTGCCAGCAGTCTCGGGACTCTGAACACCGGGGAGCTGTTTTTT.

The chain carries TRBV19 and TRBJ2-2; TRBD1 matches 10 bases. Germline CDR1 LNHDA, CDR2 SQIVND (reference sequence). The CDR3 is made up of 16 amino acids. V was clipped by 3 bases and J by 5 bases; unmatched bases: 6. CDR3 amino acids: CASSIGQGGRTGELFF. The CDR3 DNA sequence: TGTGCCAGTAGTATTGGACAGGGGGGAAGGACCGGGGAGCTGTTTTTT. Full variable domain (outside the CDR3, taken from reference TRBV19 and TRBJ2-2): DGGITQSPKYLFRKEGQNVTLSCEQNLNHDAMYWYRQDPGQGLRLIYYSQIVNDFQKGDIAEGYSVSREKKESFPLTVTSAQKNPTAFYLCASSIGQGGRTGELFFGEGSRLTVL.

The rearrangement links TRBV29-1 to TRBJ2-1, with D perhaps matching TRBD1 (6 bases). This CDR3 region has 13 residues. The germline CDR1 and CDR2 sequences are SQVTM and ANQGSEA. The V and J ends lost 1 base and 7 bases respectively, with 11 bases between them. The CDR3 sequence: CSVEARGTNEQFF. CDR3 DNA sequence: TGCAGCGTTGAAGCCAGGGGAACAAATGAGCAGTTCTTC.

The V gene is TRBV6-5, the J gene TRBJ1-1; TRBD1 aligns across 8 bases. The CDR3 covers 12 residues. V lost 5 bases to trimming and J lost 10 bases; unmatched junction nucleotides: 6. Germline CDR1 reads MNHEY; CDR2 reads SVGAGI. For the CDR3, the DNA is TGTGCCAGCAGTCCGACAGGGGTGGTAGCTTTCTTT. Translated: CASSPTGVVAFF.

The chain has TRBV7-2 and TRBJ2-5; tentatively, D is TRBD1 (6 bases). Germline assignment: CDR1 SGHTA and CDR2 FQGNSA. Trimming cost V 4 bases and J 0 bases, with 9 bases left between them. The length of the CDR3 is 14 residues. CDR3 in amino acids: CASSSGQNQETQYF. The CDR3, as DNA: TGTGCCAGCAGCTCCGGACAGAACCAAGAGACCCAGTACTTC.

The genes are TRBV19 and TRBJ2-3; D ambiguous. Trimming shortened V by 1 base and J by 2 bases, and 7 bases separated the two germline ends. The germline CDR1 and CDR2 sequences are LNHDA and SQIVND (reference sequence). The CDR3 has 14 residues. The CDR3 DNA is TGTGCCAGTAGTATAGGGTGGGCCACAGATACGCAGTATTTT. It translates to CASSIGWATDTQYF.

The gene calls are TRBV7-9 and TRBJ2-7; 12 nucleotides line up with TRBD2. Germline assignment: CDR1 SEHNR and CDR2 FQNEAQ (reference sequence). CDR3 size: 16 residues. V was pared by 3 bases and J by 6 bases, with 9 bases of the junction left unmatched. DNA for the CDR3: TGTGCCAGCAGCTTTCCGGGACTAGCGGGTCAGTTCGAGCAGTACTTC. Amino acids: CASSFPGLAGQFEQYF. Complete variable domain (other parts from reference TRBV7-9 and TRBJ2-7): DTGVSQNPRHKITKRGQNVTFRCDPISEHNRLYWYRQTLGQGPEFLTYFQNEAQLEKSRLLSDRFSAERPKGSFSTLEIQRTEQGDSAMYLCASSFPGLAGQFEQYFGPGTRLTVT.

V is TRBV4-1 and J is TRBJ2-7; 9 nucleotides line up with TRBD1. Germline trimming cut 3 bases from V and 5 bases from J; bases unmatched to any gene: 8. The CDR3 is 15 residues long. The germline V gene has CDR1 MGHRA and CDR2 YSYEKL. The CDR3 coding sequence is TGCGCCAGCAGCCATCCAGGGACAGGGATTCACGAGCAGTACTTC. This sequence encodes CASSHPGTGIHEQYF.

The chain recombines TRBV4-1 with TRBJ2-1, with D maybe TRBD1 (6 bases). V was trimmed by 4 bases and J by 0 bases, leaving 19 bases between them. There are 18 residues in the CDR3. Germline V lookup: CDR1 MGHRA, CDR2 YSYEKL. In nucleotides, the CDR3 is TGCGCCAGCAGCCCAAGATTCCCTAGGGGGATCTCCTACAATGAGCAGTTCTTC. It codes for CASSPRFPRGISYNEQFF.

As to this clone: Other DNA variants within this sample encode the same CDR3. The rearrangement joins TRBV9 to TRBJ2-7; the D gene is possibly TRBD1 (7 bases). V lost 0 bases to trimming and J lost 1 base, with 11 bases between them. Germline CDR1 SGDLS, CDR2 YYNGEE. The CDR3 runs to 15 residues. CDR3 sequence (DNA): TGTGCCAGCAGCGTAGCTTCAGGGGGGTCCTACGAGCAGTACTTC. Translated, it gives CASSVASGGSYEQYF.

CDR3 sequence reads: CASSELAGAYNEQFF. The CDR3 DNA reads as TGTGCCAGCAGCGAACTAGCGGGGGCTTACAATGAGCAGTTCTTC. The genes are TRBV9 and TRBJ2-1, with 11 positions matching TRBD2. Trimming cost V 3 bases and J 4 bases; bases outside gene matches: 3. This CDR3 comprises 15 residues. The germline V gene has CDR1 SGDLS and CDR2 YYNGEE.

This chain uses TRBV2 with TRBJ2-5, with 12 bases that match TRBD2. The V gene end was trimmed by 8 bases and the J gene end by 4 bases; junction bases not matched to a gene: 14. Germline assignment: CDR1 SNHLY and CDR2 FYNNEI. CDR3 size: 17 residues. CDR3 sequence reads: CASEGASGRALLETQYF. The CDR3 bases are TGTGCCAGCGAGGGGGCTAGCGGGAGGGCCTTGTTAGAGACCCAGTACTTC. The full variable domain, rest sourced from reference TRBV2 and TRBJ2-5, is EPEVTQTPSHQVTQMGQEVILRCVPISNHLYFYWYRQILGQKVEFLVSFYNNEISEKSEIFDDQFSVERPDGSNFTLKIRSTKLEDSAMYFCASEGASGRALLETQYFGPGTRLLVL.

CDR3 sequence (DNA): TGTGCCAGCAGTTCGACTAGCGGGGGGGTGAGGGAGCAGTTCTTC. It yields the protein CASSSTSGGVREQFF. This chain uses TRBV6-4 with TRBJ2-1; 14 bases align to TRBD2. The CDR3 is made up of 15 amino acids. The germline V gene encodes CDR1 MRHNA and CDR2 SNTAGT. V shed 5 bases and J 10 bases; nucleotides not matched to a gene: 7.

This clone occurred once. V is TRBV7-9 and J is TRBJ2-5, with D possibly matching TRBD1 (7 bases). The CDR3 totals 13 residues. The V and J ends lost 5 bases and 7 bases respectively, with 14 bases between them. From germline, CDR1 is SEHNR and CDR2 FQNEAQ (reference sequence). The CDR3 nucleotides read TGTGCCAGCAGCGCCAACAGGGGAGGGACCCAGTACTTC. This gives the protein CASSANRGGTQYF.

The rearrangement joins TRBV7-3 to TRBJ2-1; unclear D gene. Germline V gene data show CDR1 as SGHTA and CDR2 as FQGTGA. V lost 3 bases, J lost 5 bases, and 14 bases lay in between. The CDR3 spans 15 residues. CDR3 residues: CASSLAPLADNEQFF. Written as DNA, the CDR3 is TGTGCCAGCAGCTTGGCTCCTCTGGCGGACAATGAGCAGTTCTTC.

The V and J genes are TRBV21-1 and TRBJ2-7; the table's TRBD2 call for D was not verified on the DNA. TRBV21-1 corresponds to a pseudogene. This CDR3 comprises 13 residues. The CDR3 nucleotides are TGTGCCAGCAGCATTGGACTTACCTACGAGCAGTACTTC. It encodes CASSIGLTYEQYF.

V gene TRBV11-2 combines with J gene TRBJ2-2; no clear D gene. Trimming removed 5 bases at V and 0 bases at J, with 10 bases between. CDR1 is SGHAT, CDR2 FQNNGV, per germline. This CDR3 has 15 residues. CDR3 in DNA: TGTGCCAGCAGCCCCGGCCAGGCGAACACCGGGGAGCTGTTTTTT. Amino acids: CASSPGQANTGELFF.